These 2 T cell receptor beta chains were sequenced from one sample in a study of T-cell memory formation after mild COVID-19. TCRdb ran MiXCR on the 5' RACE reads and lists one entry per CDR3 protein. The table has some 600,000 distinct CDR3 sequences, about 18% seen once; the top ten hold roughly 7.8%. Sequenced sample: PBMCs or a T cell subset sorted from them (not recorded which). The receptors come from an adult woman who had mild COVID-19 (a few samples of this study predate the infection). Cell type and time point are not known.

This clonotype has more than one count but fewer than ten. This chain connects TRBV7-9 to TRBJ1-1; possible D gene TRBD1, 5 bases. The CDR3 has 17 amino acids. Trimming cost V 0 bases and J 1 base, with 15 bases left between them. Germline V gives CDR1 SEHNR, CDR2 FQNEAQ (reference sequence). The CDR3 DNA follows: TGTGCCAGCAGCTTAGCGGCAGGATTTACAGGGAACACTGAAGCTTTCTTT. Translating gives CASSLAAGFTGNTEAFF.

Many counts were recorded for this clonotype. CDR3 residues: CASSLAAPNTEAFF. For the CDR3, the DNA is TGCGCCAGCAGCTTGGCTGCACCGAACACTGAAGCTTTCTTT. The V call is TRBV5-1, the J call TRBJ1-1; D is ambiguous. The CDR3 sequence is 14 residues long. Germline CDR1 reads SGHRS; CDR2 reads YFSETQ. V was clipped by 0 bases and J by 1 base, with 7 bases between them.